These 26 T cell receptor beta chains were sequenced from one sample in a study of blood T cell repertoires in COVID-19. Here immunoSEQ multiplex PCR was the method, and the copy in TCRdb shows in-frame clones only, minus some. In the table there are some 180,000 clones, more than 70% of which are singletons. The sample was peripheral blood. The receptors originated from a woman of 80 years or more with active or convalescent COVID-19.

The rearrangement joins TRBV4-2 to TRBJ2-5; 7 nucleotides match TRBD2. This CDR3 has 14 amino acids. V shed 4 bases and J 5 bases; nucleotides not matched to a gene: 7. Germline V gene lookup returns CDR1 LGHNA and CDR2 YNFKEQ. The CDR3 DNA reads TGTGCCAGCAGCCCGGAGCGGGGACGGGAGACCCAGTACTTC. Its protein product is CASSPERGRETQYF.

V gene TRBV28 combines with J gene TRBJ2-7; TRBD2 agrees at 7 bases. Germline lookup yields CDR1 MDHEN and CDR2 SYDVKM. The CDR3 covers 15 residues. Trimming cost V 6 bases and J 4 bases; bases outside gene matches: 12. In DNA form, the CDR3 reads TGTGCCAGCAGGACGCCCGGGAGGACCTTATACGAGCAGTACTTC. Protein: CASRTPGRTLYEQYF.

A few counts support this clone. The CDR3 is CASSLRDTDTQYF. DNA for the CDR3: TGTGCCAGCAGCCTTCGGGACACAGATACGCAGTATTTT. The chain links TRBV11-3 to TRBJ2-3, with D possibly being TRBD2 (5 bases). This CDR3 is built from 13 residues. Trimming pared 5 bases from V and 2 bases from J, leaving 8 bases between. Germline CDR1 is SGHNT and CDR2 is YENEEA.

Remarks on this clone: Mismatch with germline at one junction end may stem from a read error. The V gene is TRBV7-7, the J gene TRBJ2-1; 9 positions agree with TRBD2. CDR1 and CDR2 from the germline V gene are SSHAT and FNYEAQ (reference sequence). This CDR3 has 16 amino acids. CDR3 protein: CASSPKPLAGHNEQFF. Here the CDR3 DNA reads TGTGCTAGCAGCCCCAAGCCTCTAGCGGGGCACAATGAGCAGTTCTTC. Using reference TRBV7-7 and TRBJ2-1 for the parts outside the CDR3, the full variable domain is GAGVSQSPRYKVTKRGQDVTLRCDPISSHATLYWYQQALGQGPEFLTYFNYEAQPDKSGLPSDRFSAERPEGSISTLTIQRTEQRDSAMYRCASSPKPLAGHNEQFFGPGTRLTVL.

The chain uses TRBV7-9 and TRBJ1-1, with TRBD1 as a possible D gene (6 bases). Trimming removed 1 base from V and 4 bases from J, with 10 bases in between. CDR1 and CDR2 (germline): SEHNR, FQNEAQ (reference sequence). The CDR3 is 14 amino acids. The CDR3 DNA follows: TGTGCCAGCAGCTTAGAACAGGGAGTCACTGAAGCTTTCTTT. It is translated as CASSLEQGVTEAFF.

This CDR3 reads CASSYSLQGYGYTF. CDR3 sequence (DNA): TGTGCCAGCAGTTACTCCCTCCAGGGCTATGGCTACACCTTC. The rearrangement uses TRBV6-2 or TRBV6-3 and TRBJ1-2, with TRBD1 as a possible D gene (5 bases). The CDR3 is made up of 14 amino acids. V lost 0 bases, J lost 4 bases, and 9 bases lay in between. The germline V gene has CDR1 MNHEY and CDR2 SVGEGT.

The chain combines TRBV5-1 with TRBJ2-7, with TRBD2 as a possible D gene (5 bases). CDR1 and CDR2 (germline): SGHRS, YFSETQ. This CDR3 has 14 amino acids. Trimming stripped 2 bases from V and 2 bases from J, with 11 bases between. CDR3 in amino acids: CASSFQRGAYEQYF. CDR3 DNA sequence: TGCGCCAGCAGCTTTCAACGGGGAGCCTACGAGCAGTACTTC.

The CDR3 sequence is CASSQEVLLAFNSYNEQFF. The CDR3 DNA reads as TGTGCCAGCAGCCAAGAAGTTTTGCTAGCGTTTAACTCCTACAATGAGCAGTTCTTC. The J gene is TRBJ2-1, the V gene TRBV4-2; D may be TRBD2 (6 bases). Germline loops: CDR1 LGHNA, CDR2 YNFKEQ. Trimming removed 0 bases from V and 0 bases from J, with 18 bases in between. This CDR3 has 19 residues.

The chain has TRBV10-3 and TRBJ1-6, with a tentative D call TRBD1 (5 bases). In germline, CDR1 is ENHRY, CDR2 SYGVKD. Trimming shortened V by 2 bases and J by 15 bases, and 11 bases separated the two germline ends. This CDR3 spans 12 amino acids. As DNA, the CDR3 is TGTGCCATCAGTGAGGGGGGGAAACTCCTCCACTTT. This translates into CAISEGGKLLHF.

The V and J genes are TRBV6-2 or TRBV6-3 and TRBJ1-4, with 12 bases that match TRBD1. The CDR3 contains 15 residues. The germline V gene encodes CDR1 MNHEY and CDR2 SVGEGT. The junction had 4 bases not matched to a gene; V was cut back by 5 bases and J by 6 bases. The CDR3 sequence: CASSRDRGRDEKLFF. DNA of the CDR3: TGTGCCAGCAGTCGGGACAGGGGGCGAGATGAAAAACTGTTTTTT.

Concerning this clone: Germline is not matched at one junction end, which may reflect a read error. This chain uses TRBV10-1 with TRBJ2-5; TRBD1 is a possible D gene (6 bases). This CDR3 is 16 amino acids long. Per the germline V gene, CDR1 is WNHNN and CDR2 is SYGVQD (reference sequence). The CDR3 bases are TGTCGGAGTTTTTTTTTACCGGACAGTTCACAAGAGACCCAGTACTTC. This sequence encodes CRSFFLPDSSQETQYF.

This clone was picked up one time. This chain connects TRBV30 to TRBJ2-7; no definite D call. CDR3 length: 11 amino acids. Trimming took off 2 bases at V and 3 bases at J, with 5 bases between the two ends. Looked up from germline, CDR1 is GTSNPN and CDR2 is SVGIG (reference sequence). The CDR3 reads CAWSSLYEQYF. For the CDR3, the DNA is TGTGCCTGGAGTTCCCTCTACGAGCAGTACTTC.

This clone was detected once. The V call is TRBV2, the J call TRBJ2-3; 9 bases agree with TRBD2. The CDR3 has 14 amino acids. CDR1 SNHLY and CDR2 FYNNEI come from the germline V gene. Germline trimming cut 8 bases from V and 5 bases from J; bases unmatched to any gene: 8. As DNA, the CDR3 is TGTGCCAGCGACCGCGGGGGGGCCCAAGATACGCAGTATTTT. Its translation is CASDRGGAQDTQYF.

V gene TRBV28 combines with J gene TRBJ2-7, with TRBD2 as a possible D gene (6 bases). The ends were cut back, 8 bases at V and 1 base at J, with 18 bases in the middle. The CDR3 length is 15 residues. CDR1 MDHEN and CDR2 SYDVKM come from the germline V gene. This CDR3 reads CASLSFTGVSYEQYF. The CDR3 DNA sequence: TGTGCCAGCTTGTCCTTTACGGGGGTATCCTACGAGCAGTACTTC.

The rearrangement joins TRBV6-5 to TRBJ1-4; D gene unclear. The CDR3 is 13 amino acids. The germline gives CDR1 MNHEY, CDR2 SVGAGI. V was trimmed by 8 bases and J by 0 bases, leaving 7 bases between them. CDR3 protein: CASAVATNEKLFF. The CDR3 bases are TGTGCCAGCGCGGTAGCAACTAATGAAAAACTGTTTTTT.

This rearrangement joins TRBV30 to TRBJ1-1; D is unclear. Germline CDR1 GTSNPN, CDR2 SVGIG (reference sequence). The CDR3 has 13 residues. With 0 bases removed from V and 0 bases from J, the gap between germline ends came to 5 bases. The CDR3 coding sequence is TGTGCCTGGAGTGTCGGTCTGAACACTGAAGCTTTCTTT. Encoded protein: CAWSVGLNTEAFF.

J is TRBJ2-3 and V is TRBV11-2; D is ambiguous. Germline values: CDR1 SGHAT, CDR2 FQNNGV. There are 15 residues in the CDR3. The V end was cut by 0 bases, the J end by 3 bases, with 10 bases between. The chain's CDR3 is CASSLDRSSTDTQYF. Here the CDR3 DNA reads TGTGCCAGCAGCTTAGATCGTAGCAGTACAGATACGCAGTATTTT.

V gene TRBV9 combines with J gene TRBJ2-3; no clear D gene. V lost 5 bases to trimming and J lost 0 bases, with 7 bases between them. The germline gives CDR1 SGDLS, CDR2 YYNGEE. This CDR3 has 13 amino acids. For the CDR3, the DNA is TGTGCCAGCAGGGCCTCTAGCACAGATACGCAGTATTTT. Protein: CASRASSTDTQYF.

The chain joins TRBV10-1 to TRBJ1-2; 8 nucleotides align to TRBD1. Germline CDR1 WNHNN, CDR2 SYGVQD (reference sequence). The CDR3 totals 14 residues. V shed 8 bases and J 8 bases; nucleotides not matched to a gene: 13. Written as DNA, the CDR3 is TGCGCCAGCCCTTACAGGGGGAAGTCGAGGGGCTACACCTTC. It yields the protein CASPYRGKSRGYTF.

This clone appeared a single time. This chain joins TRBV20-1 and TRBJ2-7, with a tentative D call TRBD1 (5 bases). Germline V gene lookup returns CDR1 DFQATT and CDR2 SNEGSKA (reference sequence). The V and J ends lost 7 bases and 2 bases respectively, with 9 bases between them. The CDR3 covers 11 residues. CDR3 sequence (DNA): TGCAGTGTTACGACAGCCTACGAGCAGTACTTC. The encoded protein is CSVTTAYEQYF.

This clone was recorded at least ten times. The rearrangement links TRBV5-6 to TRBJ1-5; D is unresolved. CDR1 is SGHDT and CDR2 is YYEEEE in the germline V gene. V was pared by 0 bases and J by 2 bases, with 15 bases between. This CDR3 is 17 amino acids long. The CDR3 protein is CASSLATGRGGNQPQHF. Here the CDR3 DNA reads TGTGCCAGCAGCTTGGCCACGGGGAGAGGTGGCAATCAGCCCCAGCATTTT.

The V gene is TRBV3-1 (or the pseudogene TRBV3-2), the J gene TRBJ2-2; 7 nucleotides match TRBD1. This CDR3 is built from 15 residues. Looked up from germline, CDR1 is LGHDT and CDR2 is YNNKEL (reference sequence). Unmatched junction bases numbered 5, after V lost 1 base and J lost 6 bases. This CDR3 reads CASSQGQGVPGELFF. For the CDR3, the DNA is TGTGCCAGCAGCCAAGGACAGGGAGTCCCCGGGGAGCTGTTTTTT.

The V and J genes are TRBV5-1 and TRBJ1-2; D is perhaps TRBD1 (6 bases). Trimming removed 2 bases from V and 0 bases from J, with 11 bases in between. Per germline, CDR1 SGHRS and CDR2 YFSETQ. The CDR3 has 15 amino acids. CDR3 nucleotides: TGCGCCAGCAGCTTCACAGGGTCAGCTAACTATGGCTACACCTTC. This gives the protein CASSFTGSANYGYTF.

This chain uses TRBV28 with TRBJ2-5; TRBD2 is a possible D gene (5 bases). V was trimmed by 3 bases and J by 3 bases, leaving 14 bases between them. The CDR3 contains 15 residues. Germline CDR1 MDHEN, CDR2 SYDVKM. CDR3 in amino acids: CASSFGGIREETQYF. The CDR3 DNA sequence: TGTGCCAGCAGTTTTGGAGGAATCCGTGAAGAGACCCAGTACTTC.

In this sample, this clone turned up a few times. The rearrangement links TRBV27 to TRBJ2-7; 8 bases fit TRBD1. The J segment lost 1 base and the V segment lost 3 bases, leaving 8 bases of the junction unmatched. The CDR3 has 16 amino acids. Germline CDR1 reads MNHEY; CDR2 reads SMNVEV (reference sequence). The CDR3 DNA reads as TGTGCCAGCAGTTTTGGACAGGGTCCCCTTTCCTACGAGCAGTACTTC. Translated: CASSFGQGPLSYEQYF.

The chain is built from TRBV12-3 or TRBV12-4 and TRBJ1-1, with D uncertain. Trimming left V 10 bases short and J 4 bases short, with 10 bases between. This CDR3 spans 11 amino acids. The DNA for the CDR3 is TGTGCCACCAGAGAGGGCACTGAAGCTTTCTTT. Amino acids: CATREGTEAFF.